The source of this T cell receptor beta chain is a study of OX40 agonist ivuxolimab in advanced cancers. Study context: While on treatment, patients had intravenous ivuxolimab at 0.01 to 10 mg/kg every 2 weeks. Cancers in dose escalation were hepatocellular, melanoma, renal cell and head and neck.

People who had autoimmune disease history or systemic immunosuppression were excluded. Concerning this clone itself: No antigen is known for it.

Study-wide results and limits: The study observed clonal expansion of CD4+ and CD8+ blood T cells by week 6 at 0.1 to 3.0 mg/kg.

This CDR3 has 15 amino acids. Germline CDR1 reads SNHLY; CDR2 reads FYNNEI. The ends were cut back, 1 base at V and 3 bases at J, with 10 bases in the middle. Assay used: immunoSEQ multiplex PCR; TCRdb lists only in-frame clones, some missing. The sample shows about 95,000 clones, approximately 86% of them seen only once. The sample was CD4+ or CD8+ T cells sorted from blood, taken in a trial of the OX40 agonist ivuxolimab. This chain joins TRBV2 and TRBJ1-5, with a weak D call TRBD1 (5 bases). This sequence originates from an adult with an advanced solid tumor such as melanoma, head and neck, liver or kidney cancer. CDR3 DNA sequence: TGTGCCAGCAGTGAAGGCAGGGTCGACAATCAGCCCCAGCATTTT. Translated, it gives CASSEGRVDNQPQHF.